The clone carrying this T cell receptor (beta chain) is a singleton in its sample. The sample is drawn from a study of T cells in localized non-small cell lung cancer. Profiled with immunoSEQ multiplex PCR; TCRdb holds only in-frame clones, not every one. The repertoire includes tens of thousands of clones, about 76% of them detected once, and under 20% sits in the top ten. Germline V lookup: CDR1 MNHEY, CDR2 SMNVEV (reference sequence). CDR3 length: 14 residues. Trimming left V 5 bases short and J 1 base short, with 12 bases between. The TCR sequence derives from a man between 40 and 70 years old with stage III lung adenocarcinoma. The chain couples TRBV27 to TRBJ2-7; the D gene is possibly TRBD1 (6 bases). This sample comprised peripheral blood mononuclear cells, obtained before any cancer treatment. The CDR3 loop is CASSLQGRSYEQYF. Here the CDR3 DNA reads TGTGCCAGCAGTCTACAGGGTAGGTCCTACGAGCAGTACTTC.